This TCR beta chain was sequenced in a study of blood T cell repertoires in COVID-19. Study-level information: Collection of acute and convalescent COVID-19 samples took place in the United States, Italy and Spain. PBMCs, B-cell-depleted T cells, or T cells provided the cDNA or gDNA that made up the material.

This clone came up once. Per germline, CDR1 SSHAT and CDR2 FNYEAQ (reference sequence). V was shortened by 0 bases and J by 7 bases, with 13 bases between the two germline ends. The CDR3 loop spans 14 amino acids. In the source study's methods: Counts of nucleated cells, estimated from reference gene primer amplification, were obtained. The data were produced by immunoSEQ multiplex PCR, yet TCRdb's version contains in-frame clones alone and is incomplete. That table supplies the V and J calls and clone size; D and trimming were determined from the DNA. The sample records 200,000 to 250,000 clones, 88% being singletons.

This clonotype originated in a woman aged 55-75 years with acute or convalescent COVID-19. The chain couples TRBV7-7 to TRBJ2-7, with D possibly matching TRBD2 (6 bases). The material sequenced was peripheral blood. The CDR3 sequence: CASSLAGKEGEQYF. The CDR3 DNA reads TGTGCCAGCAGCTTAGCTGGGAAGGAGGGGGAGCAGTACTTC.